Listed below are T cell receptor beta chains from one sample, sequenced in a study of cytomegalovirus exposure and HLA in healthy donors. The method was immunoSEQ multiplex PCR; TCRdb's version includes in-frame clones alone and lacks a portion of them. Reported are tens of thousands of clones; the ten largest clones contain roughly 15%. The sequencing input was PBMCs. The receptors derive from a man in his fifties in good health and CMV-seropositive. Each CDR3 is given with its conserved first and last residue. The D gene is left open where the match is weak.

V gene,J gene,D gene,CDR3 DNA,CDR3 protein
TRBV5-8,TRBJ1-2,NA,TGTGCCAGCAGCCTACAGGGTTGGGGCTACACCTTC,CASSLQGWGYTF
TRBV7-6,TRBJ2-2,TRBD2,TGTGCCAGCAGCTTATTTGTGGGAGGGCCGAACACCGGGGAGCTGTTTTTT,CASSLFVGGPNTGELFF
TRBV30,TRBJ2-2,NA,TGTGCCTGGAGTTCTGCCGGGAGACCAGCCGGGGAGCTGTTTTTT,CAWSSAGRPAGELFF
TRBV6-5,TRBJ2-6,NA,TGTGCCAGCAGCCAAGACAGTGTAAGGGCCAACGTCCTGACTTTC,CASSQDSVRANVLTF
TRBV5-1,TRBJ2-6,NA,TGCGCCAGCAGCCAGGGGTCCGGGGCCAACGTCCTGACTTTC,CASSQGSGANVLTF
TRBV5-1,TRBJ1-2,NA,TGCGCCAGCAGCTTGGAACAGGTTGATGGCTACACCTTC,CASSLEQVDGYTF
TRBV7-7,TRBJ2-2,NA,TGTGCTACCGGGAGAGACCAGAAGACCGGGGAGCTGTTTTTT,CATGRDQKTGELFF
TRBV7-9,TRBJ1-1,NA,TGTGCCAGCAGCTTAGGGGGGGGCACTGAAGCTTTCTTT,CASSLGGGTEAFF
TRBV30,TRBJ2-3,NA,TGTGCCTGGAGTAGGGTAGCGTCTAGCACAGATACGCAGTATTTT,CAWSRVASSTDTQYF
TRBV6-5,TRBJ2-1,NA,TGTGCCAGCAGTTACGGGCTAGCAGCAAATGAGCAGTTCTTC,CASSYGLAANEQFF
TRBV7-9,TRBJ2-7,NA,TGTGCCAGCACGTCGGTAACAGGCACCTACGAGCAGTACTTC,CASTSVTGTYEQYF
TRBV11-3,TRBJ1-1,TRBD1,TGTGCCAGCAGCTCCTCCGGGACAGGGATCGTTGGGTACCCTGAAGCTTTCTTT,CASSSSGTGIVGYPEAFF
TRBV9,TRBJ2-5,NA,TGTGCCAGCAGCTTTCGGACAGCGCTCCAAGAGACCCAGTACTTC,CASSFRTALQETQYF
TRBV5-6,TRBJ2-2,NA,TGTGCCAGCAGCCACCAGGGGTACACCGGGGAGCTGTTTTTT,CASSHQGYTGELFF
TRBV7-6,TRBJ1-1,NA,TGTGCCAGCAGCTTGGAGGGACGATCTGAAGCTTTCTTT,CASSLEGRSEAFF
TRBV18,TRBJ2-7,TRBD2,TGTGCCAGCTCACCGCCCCAGCTAGCGGGTTTCTACGAGCAGTACTTC,CASSPPQLAGFYEQYF
TRBV7-9,TRBJ1-1,TRBD1,TGTGCCAGCAGCTGGGACAGGAGGAACACTGAAGCTTTCTTT,CASSWDRRNTEAFF
TRBV6-5,TRBJ1-1,NA,TGTGCCAGCAGTTACGTCCGACAGTCCCTGAACACTGAAGCTTTCTTT,CASSYVRQSLNTEAFF
TRBV2,TRBJ2-3,NA,TGTGCCAGCTCTCTCTCTACGCAGTATTTT,CASSLSTQYF
TRBV30,TRBJ2-1,NA,TGTGCCTGGAGTAAGTTGGCAGGGAGGAATGAGCAGTTCTTC,CAWSKLAGRNEQFF
TRBV9,TRBJ2-5,TRBD2,TGTGCCAGCGGAGCGGGAGGGCCGGGGGAGACCCAGTACTTC,CASGAGGPGETQYF
TRBV30,TRBJ1-5,NA,TGTGCCTGGAGTGTGGGGGCCGATCAGCCCCAGCATTTT,CAWSVGADQPQHF